This T cell receptor (beta chain) is from a study of blood T cell repertoires in COVID-19. Sequenced by immunoSEQ multiplex PCR; TCRdb stores in-frame clones only, minus some. The sample records hundreds of thousands of clones, about four fifths being singletons. V shed 2 bases, J shed 5 bases, and the junction held 5 bases outside the gene matches. CDR1 and CDR2 from the germline V gene are MGHRA and YSYEKL. The CDR3 covers 17 residues. This chain joins TRBV4-1 and TRBJ2-1; 14 bases map to TRBD2. The sequence came from a woman over 75 with COVID-19, enrolled during active disease. Sequencing was performed on peripheral blood. CDR3 region: CASSQWMGLAGDNEQFF. Written as DNA, the CDR3 is TGCGCCAGCAGCCAATGGATGGGACTAGCGGGAGACAATGAGCAGTTCTTC.